This TCR delta chain is drawn from a study of γδ T cells in repeated Plasmodium falciparum infection. The length of the CDR3 is 19 residues. V was cut by 1 base and J by 2 bases, with 25 bases left in between. Germline CDR1 reads GEAIGNYY; CDR2 reads EKD. Gammadelta T cells were flow-sorted from PBMC into Vgamma9/Vdelta2+ and Vdelta2-negative populations for bulk analysis. This clone was seen only a few times. It is likely a read error: a sequence one base away is far more abundant. Additional DNA sequences in this sample encode the identical CDR3. TCRdb processed the multiplex PCR reads again with the CATT caller. Here the sample spans 85,000 to 100,000 delta-chain clones, 0.8% to 1% being singletons.

Sequenced material: gamma-delta T cells from blood. The chain has TRDV2 and TRDJ1; D remains unclear. The J gene was not available in TCRdb and was assigned here by matching the DNA to germline segments. The source is a pool of human donors (malaria-infected and uninfected, not separated). The CDR3 spells CACDTIDRKQYSVTDKLIF. The CDR3 DNA sequence: TGTGCCTGTGACACGATAGACCGTAAACAGTACTCAGTGACCGATAAACTCATCTTT.